The rows below give T cell receptor beta chains drawn from one sample of a study of T cell responses to AZD1222 COVID-19 vaccine. The protocol was immunoSEQ multiplex PCR, while the TCRdb copy is restricted to in-frame clones and leaves out a portion. The data hold about 180,000 clones, with over 85% observed a single time. This specimen was peripheral blood, taken on day 0 of AZD1222 vaccination. The source of these receptors is an adult in good health. CDR3s include the opening cysteine and the closing phenylalanine or tryptophan. Fields, in order: V gene, D gene, J gene, clone size, CDR3 protein, CDR3 DNA. A D gene is named only where the DNA matches it firmly. The listing skips clone size in some rows; elsewhere it reads once, few, many or a size class.

v_call: TRBV10-3; d_call: TRBD1; j_call: TRBJ1-2; clone_size: once; cdr3_aa: CAISESRRDSSYGYTF; cdr3_nt: TGTGCCATCAGTGAGTCCAGGCGGGACAGCTCATATGGCTACACCTTC
v_call: TRBV9; d_call: -; j_call: TRBJ1-1; clone_size: -; cdr3_aa: CASSVPGEKLNTEAFF; cdr3_nt: TGTGCCAGCAGCGTCCCGGGGGAGAAGTTGAACACTGAAGCTTTCTTT
v_call: TRBV27; d_call: -; j_call: TRBJ1-1; clone_size: -; cdr3_aa: CASSRDSRSTEAFF; cdr3_nt: TGTGCCAGCAGTAGGGATTCGCGAAGCACTGAAGCTTTCTTT
v_call: TRBV7-9; d_call: -; j_call: TRBJ1-2; clone_size: once; cdr3_aa: CASSFGTGYTF; cdr3_nt: TGTGCCAGCAGCTTCGGAACGGGCTACACCTTC
v_call: TRBV29-1; d_call: TRBD1; j_call: TRBJ2-7; clone_size: -; cdr3_aa: CSVQGGISYEQYF; cdr3_nt: TGCAGCGTTCAAGGGGGCATCTCCTACGAGCAGTACTTC
v_call: TRBV7-9; d_call: -; j_call: TRBJ1-2; clone_size: -; cdr3_aa: CASSSPPTGPDGYTF; cdr3_nt: TGTGCCAGCAGCTCCCCCCCTACGGGTCCGGATGGCTACACCTTC
v_call: TRBV9; d_call: -; j_call: TRBJ1-1; clone_size: -; cdr3_aa: CASSGWVNTEAFF; cdr3_nt: TGTGCCAGCAGCGGGTGGGTGAACACTGAAGCTTTCTTT
v_call: TRBV6-5; d_call: TRBD1; j_call: TRBJ1-6; clone_size: -; cdr3_aa: CAISPGGESPLHF; cdr3_nt: TGTGCCATTTCTCCAGGGGGGGAATCACCCCTCCACTTT
v_call: TRBV24-1; d_call: TRBD2; j_call: TRBJ2-1; clone_size: -; cdr3_aa: CATSDGAGGGNEQFF; cdr3_nt: TGTGCCACCAGTGATGGAGCGGGAGGGGGCAATGAGCAGTTCTTC
v_call: TRBV7-2; d_call: TRBD1; j_call: TRBJ1-5; clone_size: once; cdr3_aa: CASSLGAGGRNQPQHF; cdr3_nt: TGTGCCAGCAGCTTAGGAGCAGGGGGAAGGAATCAGCCCCAGCATTTT
v_call: TRBV20-1; d_call: -; j_call: TRBJ2-5; clone_size: -; cdr3_aa: CSASGETQYF; cdr3_nt: TGCAGTGCTAGCGGAGAGACCCAGTACTTC
v_call: TRBV6-5; d_call: -; j_call: TRBJ1-6; clone_size: once; cdr3_aa: CASRGVGVDNSPLHF; cdr3_nt: TGTGCCAGCAGGGGAGTCGGGGTAGATAATTCACCCCTCCACTTT
v_call: TRBV4-1; d_call: -; j_call: TRBJ2-6; clone_size: -; cdr3_aa: CASSKGSAFDSGANVLTF; cdr3_nt: TGCGCCAGCAGCAAGGGCTCTGCGTTCGACTCTGGGGCCAACGTCCTGACTTTC
v_call: TRBV2; d_call: -; j_call: TRBJ1-2; clone_size: -; cdr3_aa: CASSEGPVTNYGYTF; cdr3_nt: TGTGCCAGCAGTGAAGGCCCAGTGACTAACTATGGCTACACCTTC
v_call: TRBV19; d_call: TRBD2; j_call: TRBJ2-2; clone_size: once; cdr3_aa: CASSRLAGSNTGELFF; cdr3_nt: TGTGCCAGTAGTCGACTAGCGGGGTCGAACACCGGGGAGCTGTTTTTT
v_call: TRBV5-8; d_call: -; j_call: TRBJ2-6; clone_size: once; cdr3_aa: CASIPAGSNDGANVLTF; cdr3_nt: TGTGCCAGCATCCCCGCGGGCAGCAATGACGGGGCCAACGTCCTGACTTTC
v_call: TRBV10-2; d_call: -; j_call: TRBJ2-5; clone_size: -; cdr3_aa: CASSPDRWGTQYF; cdr3_nt: TGCGCCAGCAGTCCAGACAGGTGGGGGACCCAGTACTTC
v_call: TRBV27; d_call: -; j_call: TRBJ1-3; clone_size: -; cdr3_aa: CASSLSSGGGNTIYF; cdr3_nt: TGTGCCAGCAGTTTATCCTCGGGGGGAGGAAACACCATATATTTT
v_call: TRBV20-1; d_call: -; j_call: TRBJ2-3; clone_size: once; cdr3_aa: CRPGTVGQYF; cdr3_nt: TGCAGACCCGGGACCGTTGGTCAGTATTTT
v_call: TRBV4-1; d_call: -; j_call: TRBJ1-2; clone_size: once; cdr3_aa: CASSQDSGSYGYTF; cdr3_nt: TGCGCCAGCAGCCAAGATTCGGGCTCCTATGGCTACACCTTC